The 6 T cell receptor beta chains reported below all come from one sample, sequenced in a study of blood T cells in healthy people across ages. A second PCR, run for roughly 7 to 12 cycles, used a sample-barcoded 5' primer plus a J-beta primer mix. TCRdb reprocessed the 5' RACE reads via MiXCR and lists one record per CDR3 protein. The profile covers 1.2 million to 1.5 million distinct CDR3 sequences, with approximately 42% appearing a single time and approximately 7.9% taken by the ten largest. The sequenced sample consisted of blood. The origin of the receptors is a woman aged 18 to 35 in good health.

The chain recombines TRBV7-8 with TRBJ2-3; 12 bases agree with TRBD2. The CDR3 is made up of 17 amino acids. Unmatched junction bases numbered 10, after V lost 5 bases and J lost 4 bases. CDR1 is SGHVS, CDR2 FQNEAQ, per germline. CDR3: CASSHELAGGGADTQYF. DNA of the CDR3: TGTGCCAGCAGCCACGAACTAGCGGGGGGTGGGGCAGATACGCAGTATTTT. Based on the CDR3 plus reference TRBV7-8 and TRBJ2-3, the full variable domain is GAGVSQSPRYKVAKRGQDVALRCDPISGHVSLFWYQQALGQGPEFLTYFQNEAQLDKSGLPSDRFFAERPEGSVSTLKIQRTQQEDSAVYLCASSHELAGGGADTQYFGPGTRLTVL.

This clonotype was counted between two and nine times. The chain is built from TRBV18 and TRBJ2-1; the D is unclear. CDR1 is KGHSH and CDR2 is LQKENI in the germline V gene. The V end was cut by 3 bases, the J end by 0 bases, with 9 bases between. This CDR3 spans 15 amino acids. This CDR3 is CASSPPTGSYNEQFF. Here the CDR3 DNA reads TGTGCCAGCTCACCCCCTACTGGCTCCTACAATGAGCAGTTCTTC.

The chain uses TRBV6-1 and TRBJ2-5; D unresolved. CDR3 size: 14 residues. Trimming took 3 bases from V and 11 from J, leaving 19 bases between them. In germline, CDR1 is MNHNS, CDR2 SASEGT. CDR3 in DNA: TGTGCCAGCAGTGATTTTGGGTATAATGGAGAGCAGTACTTC. Its translation is CASSDFGYNGEQYF.

The J gene is TRBJ1-1, the V gene TRBV27; 9 bases line up with TRBD1. This CDR3 spans 13 amino acids. Germline V gives CDR1 MNHEY, CDR2 SMNVEV (reference sequence). With V trimmed by 10 bases and J by 5 bases, 8 bases remained unmatched. This chain's CDR3 is CATQDRGGTEAFF. The CDR3, as DNA: TGTGCCACCCAGGACAGGGGAGGGACTGAAGCTTTCTTT.

In DNA, the CDR3 is TGTGCCGCATCACAGGCAAACACTGAAGCTTTCTTT. Encoded protein: CAASQANTEAFF. This chain uses TRBV2 with TRBJ1-1, with TRBD1 as a possible D gene (5 bases). This CDR3 is built from 12 residues. Between the trimmed V and J ends, which lost 11 bases and 2 bases, there was a span of 12 bases. Germline loops: CDR1 SNHLY, CDR2 FYNNEI.

This clonotype was counted ten times or more. V is TRBV29-1 and J is TRBJ2-1, with 9 bases matching TRBD1. With 5 bases clipped from V and 7 bases from J, the junction kept 9 bases outside the gene matches. This CDR3 comprises 14 residues. Germline V CDR1 and CDR2: SQVTM, ANQGSEA. CDR3 sequence reads: CSVNGQGLWNEQFF. Here the CDR3 DNA reads TGCAGCGTTAATGGACAGGGGCTATGGAATGAGCAGTTCTTC.